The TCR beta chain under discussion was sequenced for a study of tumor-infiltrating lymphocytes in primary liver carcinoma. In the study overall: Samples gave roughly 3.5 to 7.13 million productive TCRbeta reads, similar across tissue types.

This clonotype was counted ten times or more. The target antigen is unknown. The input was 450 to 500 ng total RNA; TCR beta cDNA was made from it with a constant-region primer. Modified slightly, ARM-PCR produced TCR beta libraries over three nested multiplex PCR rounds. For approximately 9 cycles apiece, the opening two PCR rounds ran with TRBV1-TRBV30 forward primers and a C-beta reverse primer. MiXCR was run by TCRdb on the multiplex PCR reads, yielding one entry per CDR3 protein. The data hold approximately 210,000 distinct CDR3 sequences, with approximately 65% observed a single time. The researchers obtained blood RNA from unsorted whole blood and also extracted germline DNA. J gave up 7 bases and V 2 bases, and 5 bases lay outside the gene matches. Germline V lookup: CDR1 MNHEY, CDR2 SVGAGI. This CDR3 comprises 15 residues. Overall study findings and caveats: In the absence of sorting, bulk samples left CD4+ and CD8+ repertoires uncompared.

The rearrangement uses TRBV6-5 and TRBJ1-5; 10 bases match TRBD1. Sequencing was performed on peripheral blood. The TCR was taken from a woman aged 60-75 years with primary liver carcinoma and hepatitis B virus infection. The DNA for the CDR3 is TGTGCCAGCAGTTACACCGGGACAGGGGAACAGCCCCAGCATTTT. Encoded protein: CASSYTGTGEQPQHF.